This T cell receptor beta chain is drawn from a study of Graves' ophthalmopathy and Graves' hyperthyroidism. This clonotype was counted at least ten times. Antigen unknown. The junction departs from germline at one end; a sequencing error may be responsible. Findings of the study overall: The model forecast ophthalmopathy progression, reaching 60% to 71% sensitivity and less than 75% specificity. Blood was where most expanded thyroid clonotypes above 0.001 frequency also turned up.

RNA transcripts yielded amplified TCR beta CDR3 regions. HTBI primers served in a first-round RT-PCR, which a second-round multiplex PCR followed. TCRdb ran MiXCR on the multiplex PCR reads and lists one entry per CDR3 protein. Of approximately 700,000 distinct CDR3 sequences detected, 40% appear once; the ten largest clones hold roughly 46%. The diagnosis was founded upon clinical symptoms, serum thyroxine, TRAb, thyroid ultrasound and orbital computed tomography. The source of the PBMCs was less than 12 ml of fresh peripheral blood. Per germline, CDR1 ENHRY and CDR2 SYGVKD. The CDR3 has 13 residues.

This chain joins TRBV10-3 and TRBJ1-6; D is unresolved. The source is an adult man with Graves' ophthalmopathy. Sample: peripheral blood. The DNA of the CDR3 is TGTGCCAGCAGTGAAGCGAACTATTCACCCCTCCACTTT. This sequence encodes CASSEANYSPLHF.